This T cell receptor beta chain stems from a study of blood T cell repertoires in COVID-19. Study-level information: PBMCs, B-cell-depleted T cells, or T cells provided the cDNA or gDNA that made up the material.

Authors' data handling: Amplification from reference gene primers served as the basis for estimated nucleated cell counts. Assay used: immunoSEQ multiplex PCR; TCRdb lists only in-frame clones, some missing. The DNA gave D and trimming, while V, J and clone size come from that table. This table has about 74,000 clones, under 95% appearing once. The length of the CDR3 is 15 residues. The V gene's germline CDR1 is LNHDA and CDR2 SQIVND (reference sequence). V lost 5 bases to trimming and J lost 2 bases; unmatched junction nucleotides: 9. Input material: peripheral blood. The TCR comes from a human donor in a cohort sampled during active COVID-19. The rearrangement links TRBV19 to TRBJ2-7; 7 nucleotides line up with TRBD1. CDR3 sequence reads: CASSGIGQVAYEQYF. In nucleotides, the CDR3 is TGTGCCAGTAGTGGAATTGGACAGGTCGCCTACGAGCAGTACTTC.